These 9 T cell receptor beta chains originate from one sample sequenced in a study of T cell responses to AZD1222 COVID-19 vaccine. The table came from immunoSEQ multiplex PCR; TCRdb's copy has only in-frame clones and leaves some out. Among 77,000 or so clones listed, roughly nine tenths were seen once. Specimen: peripheral blood, collected on day 0 of AZD1222 vaccination. These receptors were taken from an adult in good health.

The rearrangement links TRBV18 to TRBJ2-1; the match to TRBD1 covers 10 bases. Trimming removed 3 bases from V and 8 bases from J; junction bases left unmatched: 4. This CDR3 has 14 amino acids. CDR1 is KGHSH and CDR2 is LQKENI in the germline V gene. In DNA form, the CDR3 reads TGTGCCAGCTCACCTGGAGGGACAGGGGATGAGCAGTTCTTC. Residues: CASSPGGTGDEQFF.

This chain uses TRBV6-1 with TRBJ1-1; D remains ambiguous. CDR3 size: 16 residues. Germline CDR1 is MNHNS and CDR2 is SASEGT. The V end was cut by 4 bases, the J end by 3 bases, with 18 bases between. The CDR3 DNA reads TGTGCCAGCAGTGCGCAAGGGCCCGGAGGGTACACTGAAGCTTTCTTT. It is translated as CASSAQGPGGYTEAFF.

This chain uses TRBV7-2 with TRBJ1-6, with D uncertain. Per germline, CDR1 SGHTA and CDR2 FQGNSA. CDR3 size: 12 residues. The germline V and J ends were trimmed by 5 bases and 10 bases, with 9 bases remaining between them. CDR3 residues: CASSRTNSPLHF. CDR3 DNA sequence: TGTGCCAGCAGCCGTACTAACTCACCCCTCCACTTT.

The rearrangement uses TRBV30 and TRBJ2-7, with TRBD1 matching 10 bases. CDR3 length: 14 residues. Germline CDR1 GTSNPN, CDR2 SVGIG (reference sequence). J gave up 6 bases and V 0 bases, and 5 bases lay outside the gene matches. The CDR3 DNA reads as TGTGCCTGGAGTGTACAAGGGACAGGGGTCGAGCAGTACTTC. Translated: CAWSVQGTGVEQYF.

The rearrangement uses TRBV12-5 and TRBJ2-7, with D possibly called TRBD1 or TRBD2 (5 bases each). This CDR3 region has 16 residues. The V gene lost 3 bases and the J gene lost 2 bases, with 17 bases spanning the gap. CDR1 and CDR2 (germline): LGHNT, FRNRAP. The chain's CDR3 is CASGLLEGLMAYEQYF. As DNA, the CDR3 is TGTGCTAGTGGTTTACTCGAGGGGCTAATGGCCTACGAGCAGTACTTC.

The V gene is TRBV28, the J gene TRBJ2-2; D ambiguous. The CDR3 extends over 13 amino acids. V was clipped by 7 bases and J by 2 bases, with 8 bases between them. CDR1 and CDR2 from the germline V gene are MDHEN and SYDVKM. The CDR3 DNA follows: TGTGCCAGCAACCAGGAAAACACCGGGGAGCTGTTTTTT. Translation gives CASNQENTGELFF.

This chain joins TRBV15 and TRBJ2-1, with D tentatively TRBD1 (6 bases). Between the trimmed V and J ends, which lost 3 bases and 1 base, there was a span of 10 bases. The CDR3 consists of 15 residues. Germline CDR1 LNHNV, CDR2 YYDKDF (reference sequence). CDR3 in DNA: TGTGCCACCAGCAGGGACAGCAATTCCTACAATGAGCAGTTCTTC. Its protein product is CATSRDSNSYNEQFF. Full variable domain (missing parts from reference TRBV15 and TRBJ2-1): DAMVIQNPRYQVTQFGKPVTLSCSQTLNHNVMYWYQQKSSQAPKLLFHYYDKDFNNEADTPDNFQSRRPNTSFCFLDIRSPGLGDTAMYLCATSRDSNSYNEQFFGPGTRLTVL.

The rearrangement uses TRBV10-3 and TRBJ2-2; possible D gene TRBD1, 7 bases. Trimming took off 3 bases at V and 2 bases at J, with 16 bases between the two ends. Germline V CDR1 and CDR2: ENHRY, SYGVKD. This CDR3 is 17 amino acids long. The CDR3 DNA is TGTGCCATCAGTGACCTCCCGCAGGGGGGTAACACCGGGGAGCTGTTTTTT. Residues: CAISDLPQGGNTGELFF.

The chain carries TRBV20-1 and TRBJ2-2; D may correspond to TRBD1 or TRBD2 (5 bases each). V was shortened by 3 bases and J by 7 bases, with 21 bases between the two germline ends. This CDR3 contains 16 residues. The germline V gene encodes CDR1 DFQATT and CDR2 SNEGSKA (reference sequence). CDR3 region: CSASSTGPGGNGELFF. Written as DNA, the CDR3 is TGCAGTGCTAGTTCTACGGGGCCTGGTGGGAACGGGGAGCTGTTTTTT.